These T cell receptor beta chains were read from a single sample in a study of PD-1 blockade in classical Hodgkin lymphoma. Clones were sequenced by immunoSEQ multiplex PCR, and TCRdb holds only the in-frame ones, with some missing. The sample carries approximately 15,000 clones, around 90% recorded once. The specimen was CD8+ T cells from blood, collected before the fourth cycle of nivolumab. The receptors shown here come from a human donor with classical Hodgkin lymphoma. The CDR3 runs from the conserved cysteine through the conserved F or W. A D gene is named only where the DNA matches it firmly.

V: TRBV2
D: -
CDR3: CASSEGTATNEKLFF

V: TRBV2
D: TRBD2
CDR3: CASSDLLAGIQTQYF

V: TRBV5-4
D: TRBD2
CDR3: CASSLAGGDPDTQYF

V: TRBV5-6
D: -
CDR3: CASSLPAGQPAHEQYF

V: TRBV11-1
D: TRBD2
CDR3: CASSPQREGETQYF

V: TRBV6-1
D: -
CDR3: CASISTGLAQYF

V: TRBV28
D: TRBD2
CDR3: CASSSPTSGTSYNEQFF

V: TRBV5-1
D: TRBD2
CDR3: CASSSILAGEGIDEQYF

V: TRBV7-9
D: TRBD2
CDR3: CASSPIPGLALETQYF

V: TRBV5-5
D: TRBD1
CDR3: CASSLLQGHEQYF

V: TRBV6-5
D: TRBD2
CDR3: CASSRTSETRGELFF

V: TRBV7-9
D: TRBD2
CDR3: CASGASGSSQNIQYF

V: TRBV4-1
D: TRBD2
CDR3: CASSLGLAGYNEQFF

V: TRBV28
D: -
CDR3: CASSSHTGTGGEKLFF

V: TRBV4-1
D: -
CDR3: CASSQDPGFSSGNTIYF

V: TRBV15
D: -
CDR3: CATSGVGVETQYF

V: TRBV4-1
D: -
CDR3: CASSAGVYGYTF

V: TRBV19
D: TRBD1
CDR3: CASSIRDRGSEQYF

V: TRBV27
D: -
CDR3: CASTLGLDSYEQYF

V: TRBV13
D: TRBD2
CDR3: CASSPGTSEAYEQYF

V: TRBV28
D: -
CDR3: CASSLSSRTELLAKNIQYF

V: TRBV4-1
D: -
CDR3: CASSHGTLPGETQYF

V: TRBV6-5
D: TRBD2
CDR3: CASSYRPSGGDTQYF

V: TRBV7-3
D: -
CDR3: CASSLVHTGELFF

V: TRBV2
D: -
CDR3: CASRDGRMNTEAFF

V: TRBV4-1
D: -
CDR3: CASSHWRGTGFGNTIYF

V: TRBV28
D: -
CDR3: CASSSRGNEKLFF

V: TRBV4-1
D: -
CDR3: CASSQGPGLNEAFF

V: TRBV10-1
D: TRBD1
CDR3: CASSERQGYEQYF

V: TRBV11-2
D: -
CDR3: CASSLGYGSEKLFF

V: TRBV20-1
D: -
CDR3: CSGTTYNEQFF

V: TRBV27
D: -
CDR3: CASRPDGVETQYF

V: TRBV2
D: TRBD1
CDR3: CASRFPPGQGLHEQYF

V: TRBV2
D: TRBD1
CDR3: CASSGQGGGTEAFF

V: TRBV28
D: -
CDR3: CASSVLTTGLSYEQYF

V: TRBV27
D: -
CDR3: CASSLGGAYGYTF

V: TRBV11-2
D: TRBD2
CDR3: CASSFPSGGGTDTQYF

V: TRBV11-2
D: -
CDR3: CASSSVRDTTYNEQFF

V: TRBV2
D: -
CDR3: CASSATEETQYF

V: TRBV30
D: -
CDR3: CAWRYNRERFGNTIYF

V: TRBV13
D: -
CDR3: CASSVRTAYNSPLHF

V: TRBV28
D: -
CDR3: CASLLPISGNQPQHF

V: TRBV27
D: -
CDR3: CASSLSSGLALSDTQYF

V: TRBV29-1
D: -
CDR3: CSSLRGFDTDTQYF

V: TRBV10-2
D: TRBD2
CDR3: CASSLSGTSGIEQFF

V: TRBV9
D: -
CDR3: CASSAQDYRYNEQFF

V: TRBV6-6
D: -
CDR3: CASSSQDYGYTF

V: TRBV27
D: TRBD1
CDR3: CASSFGTGPYEQYF

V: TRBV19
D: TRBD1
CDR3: CASSIAPGTVAFF

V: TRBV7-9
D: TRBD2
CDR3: CASSLGGGEQYF

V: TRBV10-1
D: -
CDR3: CASSESANQETQYF

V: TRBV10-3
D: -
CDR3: CAISAAEEYNEQFF

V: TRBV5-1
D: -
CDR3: CASRAGAQGKYF

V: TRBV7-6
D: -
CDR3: CASGQSGSYNEQFF

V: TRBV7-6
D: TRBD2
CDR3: CASSPTSGMYNEQFF

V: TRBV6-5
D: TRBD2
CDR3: CASSRGGADTQYF

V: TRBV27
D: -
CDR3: CASSSQENSNQPQHF

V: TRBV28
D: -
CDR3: CASSLLSLNEQFF